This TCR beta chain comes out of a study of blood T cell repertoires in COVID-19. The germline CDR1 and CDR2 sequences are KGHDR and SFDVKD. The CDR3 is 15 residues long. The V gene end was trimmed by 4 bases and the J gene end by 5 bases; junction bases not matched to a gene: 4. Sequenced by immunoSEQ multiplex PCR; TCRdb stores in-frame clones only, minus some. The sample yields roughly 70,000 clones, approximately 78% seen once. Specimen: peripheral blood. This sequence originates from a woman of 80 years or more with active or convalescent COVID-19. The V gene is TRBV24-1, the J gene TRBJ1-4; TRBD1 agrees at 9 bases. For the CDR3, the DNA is TGTGCCACCAGTGACGCCGGGACAGGGAATGAAAAACTGTTTTTT. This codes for CATSDAGTGNEKLFF.